The 16 T cell receptor beta chains below were found in one sample sequenced in a study of blood T cells in healthy people across ages (dated by TCRdb to the mid-2010s). Library preparation was by 5' RACE. Sequencing used an Illumina HiSeq 2500. A second PCR of about 6 to 11 cycles was performed with a sample-barcoded 5' primer and a J-beta primer mix. TCRdb reprocessing: public reads trimmed at Q25 with fastp, clones called with MiXCR, in-frame beta chains kept. When rows share a CDR3 protein, they turn into one entry using the most common DNA and genes. The sample table lists 700,000 to 900,000 distinct CDR3 sequences, around a quarter of them with a count of one. About 3% of the sample belongs to the ten largest clones. The same sample was also used in a study of T cells of mothers and their children.

The source material was blood. The source is a boy between 10 and 17 years old in good health.

The chain has TRBV6-5 and TRBJ1-6; tentative D call: TRBD1 (5 bases). CDR3 size: 13 residues. The germline gives CDR1 MNHEY, CDR2 SVGAGI. The ends were cut back, 7 bases at V and 6 bases at J, with 10 bases in the middle. The CDR3 protein is CASTAGSNSPLHF. In DNA, the CDR3 is TGTGCCAGCACTGCAGGGTCTAATTCACCCCTCCACTTT.

V and J are TRBV15 and TRBJ1-2, with 9 bases identical to TRBD1. The J segment lost 3 bases and the V segment lost 5 bases, leaving 10 bases of the junction unmatched. Germline V CDR1 and CDR2: LNHNV, YYDKDF (reference sequence). The CDR3 is 16 amino acids. The CDR3: CATSPGQGSGHYGYTF. CDR3 nucleotide sequence: TGTGCCACCAGCCCTGGACAGGGGAGCGGTCACTATGGCTACACCTTC.

V usage is TRBV7-9 and J usage is TRBJ1-2; TRBD1 matches at 9 bases. The ends lost 1 base at V and 6 bases at J; junction bases unmatched: 15. The CDR3 sequence is 18 residues long. Germline V gene sequence: CDR1 SEHNR, CDR2 FQNEAQ (reference sequence). CDR3 sequence: CASSLGTFVGQGRDGYTF. CDR3 sequence (DNA): TGTGCCAGCAGCTTAGGGACGTTTGTGGGACAGGGACGGGATGGCTACACCTTC.

This chain uses TRBV12-3 or TRBV12-4 with TRBJ2-5; 10 bases line up with TRBD1. With the DNA end fitting TRBJ2-7 better, the J assignment may be wrong. CDR3 size: 14 residues. The CDR3 nucleotides read TGTGCCAGCACCGCGGGACAGGGGACCTACGAGCAGTACTTC. Amino acids: CASTAGQGTYEQYF.

The chain recombines TRBV6-5 with TRBJ2-4; 11 bases match TRBD2. The length of the CDR3 is 21 residues. CDR1 MNHEY and CDR2 SVGAGI come from the germline V gene. Trimming at V came to 2 bases and at J to 0 bases, leaving 15 bases not matched to a gene. The CDR3: CASSYRLLLAGDQLAKNIQYF. The CDR3 DNA follows: TGTGCCAGCAGTTACCGCCTCTTACTAGCGGGGGACCAACTAGCCAAAAACATTCAGTACTTC.

The chain has TRBV11-2 and TRBJ2-2, with TRBD1 matching 8 bases. Per the germline V gene, CDR1 is SGHAT and CDR2 is FQNNGV. The CDR3 contains 14 residues. The J segment lost 3 bases and the V segment lost 4 bases, leaving 1 base of the junction unmatched. Written as DNA, the CDR3 is TGTGCCAGCAGCTGGACAGGGTACACCGGGGAGCTGTTTTTT. Amino acid sequence: CASSWTGYTGELFF.

This clonotype was detected a few times. The chain uses TRBV3-1 and TRBJ2-7; the D gene is possibly TRBD2 (7 bases). Germline-derived CDR1 and CDR2 are LGHDT and YNNKEL (reference sequence). The CDR3 runs to 13 residues. The V end was cut by 4 bases, the J end by 10 bases, with 17 bases between. This CDR3 reads CASSPSRGGAQYF. CDR3 DNA: TGTGCCAGCAGCCCCTCGAGGGGGGGGGCCCAGTACTTC.

This clonotype occurred a few times. The rearrangement uses TRBV5-1 and TRBJ2-7; 7 bases match TRBD1. The germline CDR1 and CDR2 sequences are SGHRS and YFSETQ. The V and J ends lost 4 bases and 3 bases, in that order; junction bases with no gene match: 10. CDR3 length: 15 residues. This chain's CDR3 is CASSALQGTGYEQYF. As DNA, the CDR3 is TGCGCCAGCAGCGCCTTACAGGGGACGGGCTACGAGCAGTACTTC. Drawing the rest from reference TRBV5-1 and TRBJ2-7, the complete variable domain is KAGVTQTPRYLIKTRGQQVTLSCSPISGHRSVSWYQQTPGQGLQFLFEYFSETQRNKGNFPGRFSGRQFSNSRSEMNVSTLELGDSALYLCASSALQGTGYEQYFGPGTRLTVT.

This clonotype was seen a few times. As DNA, the CDR3 is TGTGCCAGCAGTTTGTGGGGGACTAGGGGCTACACCTTC. Translating it yields CASSLWGTRGYTF. V gene TRBV12-3 or TRBV12-4 combines with J gene TRBJ1-2; D is possibly TRBD1 (5 bases). The CDR3 loop spans 13 amino acids. Between the trimmed V and J ends, which lost 3 bases and 8 bases, there was a span of 13 bases.

The CDR3 is CSARQVDQETQYF. The CDR3 DNA follows: TGCAGTGCTAGGCAGGTCGACCAAGAGACCCAGTACTTC. The rearrangement uses TRBV20-1 and TRBJ2-5; D is unresolved. The ends were cut back, 3 bases at V and 0 bases at J, with 8 bases in the middle. The CDR3 spans 13 residues. Germline V CDR1 and CDR2: DFQATT, SNEGSKA (reference sequence).

The CDR3 DNA sequence: TGTGCCAGCAGTCCCGACTTTTATCAGCCCCAGCATTTT. Its translation: CASSPDFYQPQHF. The rearrangement joins TRBV6-5 to TRBJ1-5; D is unclear. This CDR3 contains 13 residues. V dropped 5 bases and J dropped 5 bases, with 10 bases sitting between them. Germline V gene lookup returns CDR1 MNHEY and CDR2 SVGAGI.

This clonotype was found a few times. The chain employs TRBV13 and TRBJ1-2; no firm D call. The CDR3 is 13 residues long. CDR1 is PRHDT, CDR2 FYEKMQ, per germline (reference sequence). V lost 1 base to trimming and J lost 5 bases, with 8 bases between them. The CDR3: CASSLAAEYGYTF. The CDR3 DNA is TGTGCCAGCAGCTTAGCGGCTGAGTATGGCTACACCTTC.

This chain uses TRBV29-1 with TRBJ2-5; unclear D gene. Matching the DNA end better, TRBJ2-7 makes the J call doubtful. The CDR3 loop spans 12 amino acids. Germline V gene data show CDR1 as SQVTM and CDR2 as ANQGSEA. The CDR3 reads CSVEDGAYEQYF. In nucleotides, the CDR3 is TGCAGCGTTGAAGATGGGGCCTACGAGCAGTACTTC.

The V and J genes are TRBV5-1 and TRBJ2-5; D uncertain. The last part of the DNA fits TRBJ2-7 better; the J call may be wrong. Germline V gene sequence: CDR1 SGHRS, CDR2 YFSETQ. The CDR3 runs to 13 residues. The CDR3, as DNA: TGCGCCAGCAGCCCTCTAGATCCCCACGAGCAGTACTTC. Amino acids: CASSPLDPHEQYF.

This chain joins TRBV9 and TRBJ1-5; D possibly corresponds to TRBD1 (5 bases). The CDR3 has 16 amino acids. V was shortened by 4 bases and J by 0 bases, with 14 bases between the two germline ends. Germline CDR1 is SGDLS and CDR2 is YYNGEE. CDR3: CASSLGMGGSNQPQHF. The CDR3 DNA is TGTGCCAGCAGCCTCGGTATGGGGGGTAGCAATCAGCCCCAGCATTTT. The variable domain in full, with the rest retrieved from reference TRBV9 and TRBJ1-5, is DSGVTQTPKHLITATGQRVTLRCSPRSGDLSVYWYQQSLDQGLQFLIQYYNGEERAKGNILERFSAQQFPDLHSELNLSSLELGDSALYFCASSLGMGGSNQPQHFGDGTRLSIL.

Only a few counts were recorded for this clonotype. V and J are TRBV28 and TRBJ2-3; D unresolved. The CDR3 totals 12 residues. Germline CDR1 is MDHEN and CDR2 is SYDVKM. V was cut by 2 bases and J by 5 bases, with 5 bases left in between. The CDR3 loop reads CASSLIVDTQYF. For the CDR3, the DNA is TGTGCCAGCAGTTTAATCGTAGATACGCAGTATTTT.